Below are 10 T cell receptor beta chains sequenced from a single sample in a study of blood T cell repertoires in COVID-19. Assay: immunoSEQ multiplex PCR; the TCRdb copy retains only in-frame clones and omits some. This sample has approximately 400,000 clones; roughly 90% occur once, and the top ten carry just over 0.85%. Sequenced material: PBMCs or T cells enriched from blood (not recorded which). These receptors came from a woman in her thirties or forties who had been exposed to COVID-19.

This clone was seen just once. The rearrangement links TRBV5-1 to TRBJ2-2, with D tentatively TRBD1 (5 bases). The V and J ends lost 5 bases and 3 bases respectively, with 8 bases between them. Germline loops: CDR1 SGHRS, CDR2 YFSETQ. The CDR3 is 13 residues long. CDR3 sequence: CASRVRDTGELFF. CDR3 in DNA: TGCGCCAGCAGGGTCAGGGACACCGGGGAGCTGTTTTTT.

The rearrangement uses TRBV10-1 and TRBJ2-7; maybe TRBD1 (6 bases). This CDR3 is built from 16 residues. Per the germline V gene, CDR1 is WNHNN and CDR2 is SYGVQD (reference sequence). The V end lost 6 bases, the J end lost 0 bases, and 18 bases lay between the germline ends. The CDR3 here is CASSLLPGQPSYEQYF. CDR3 DNA: TGCGCCAGCAGCCTACTACCCGGACAGCCCTCCTACGAGCAGTACTTC.

This clone was recorded only once. J is TRBJ2-2 and V is TRBV3-1 (or the pseudogene TRBV3-2); 10 bases agree with TRBD1. The CDR3 spans 14 residues. After removal of 8 bases from V and 0 bases from J, the junction contained 0 bases not matched to a gene. The germline CDR1 and CDR2 sequences are LGHDT and YNNKEL (reference sequence). Written as DNA, the CDR3 is TGTGCCAGCGGACAGGGGGCGAACACCGGGGAGCTGTTTTTT. Its translation is CASGQGANTGELFF.

The chain employs TRBV7-3 and TRBJ2-5; maybe TRBD1 (6 bases). The CDR3 has 14 residues. The ends were cut back, 5 bases at V and 0 bases at J, with 10 bases in the middle. CDR1 and CDR2 (germline): SGHTA, FQGTGA. CDR3 coding DNA: TGTGCCAGCAGCCGAGACAGGAACCAAGAGACCCAGTACTTC. This codes for CASSRDRNQETQYF.

The chain joins TRBV25-1 to TRBJ1-2, with D tentatively TRBD1 (5 bases). The CDR3 contains 13 residues. Germline V gene sequence: CDR1 MGHDK, CDR2 SYGVNS. Trimming took 5 bases from V and 8 from J, leaving 15 bases between them. The CDR3 is CASSLSRVWGYTF. DNA of the CDR3: TGTGCCAGCAGTCTATCCAGGGTTTGGGGCTACACCTTC.

This chain links TRBV7-2 with TRBJ2-2, with 8 nucleotides matching TRBD2. The CDR3 is 16 residues long. Germline loops: CDR1 SGHTA, CDR2 FQGNSA. J was trimmed by 5 bases and V by 1 base; bases with no gene match: 6. DNA of the CDR3: TGTGCCAGCAGCTTAGTGGCGGGAGGACGGACCGGGGAGCTGTTTTTT. It encodes CASSLVAGGRTGELFF.

Only one count was recorded for this clone. The rearrangement links TRBV12-5 to TRBJ2-2, with TRBD2 matching 14 bases. V lost 5 bases to trimming and J lost 2 bases; unmatched junction nucleotides: 16. Germline V gene data show CDR1 as LGHNT and CDR2 as FRNRAP. CDR3 length equals 21 residues. CDR3 sequence (DNA): TGTGCTAGTGGTCATTACCCCGGGACTAGCGGGAGAAGAAACAACACCGGGGAGCTGTTTTTT. This encodes CASGHYPGTSGRRNNTGELFF.

The chain joins TRBV19 to TRBJ1-2, with TRBD1 identical over 7 bases. CDR3 length equals 14 residues. V lost 5 bases to trimming and J lost 3 bases; unmatched junction nucleotides: 6. The V gene's germline CDR1 is LNHDA and CDR2 SQIVND (reference sequence). CDR3 sequence: CASSLAGTDYGYTF. CDR3 DNA sequence: TGTGCCAGTAGTCTGGCCGGGACAGACTATGGCTACACCTTC.

V is TRBV7-3 and J is TRBJ2-3; 10 bases are shared with TRBD2. Losses at the gene ends were 2 bases for V and 1 base for J; bases not matched to a gene: 6. Per the germline V gene, CDR1 is SGHTA and CDR2 is FQGTGA. The CDR3 has 17 residues. The CDR3 region has the DNA TGTGCCAGCAGCTTATCTTTAGCGGGGGGTCGCACAGATACGCAGTATTTT. It is translated as CASSLSLAGGRTDTQYF.

This chain uses TRBV11-3 with TRBJ1-1, with TRBD1 matching 7 bases. The J segment lost 1 base and the V segment lost 5 bases, leaving 1 base of the junction unmatched. The length of the CDR3 is 13 residues. Per the germline V gene, CDR1 is SGHNT and CDR2 is YENEEA. CDR3 sequence (DNA): TGTGCCAGCAGCCCAGGGGGGAACACTGAAGCTTTCTTT. Its protein is CASSPGGNTEAFF.